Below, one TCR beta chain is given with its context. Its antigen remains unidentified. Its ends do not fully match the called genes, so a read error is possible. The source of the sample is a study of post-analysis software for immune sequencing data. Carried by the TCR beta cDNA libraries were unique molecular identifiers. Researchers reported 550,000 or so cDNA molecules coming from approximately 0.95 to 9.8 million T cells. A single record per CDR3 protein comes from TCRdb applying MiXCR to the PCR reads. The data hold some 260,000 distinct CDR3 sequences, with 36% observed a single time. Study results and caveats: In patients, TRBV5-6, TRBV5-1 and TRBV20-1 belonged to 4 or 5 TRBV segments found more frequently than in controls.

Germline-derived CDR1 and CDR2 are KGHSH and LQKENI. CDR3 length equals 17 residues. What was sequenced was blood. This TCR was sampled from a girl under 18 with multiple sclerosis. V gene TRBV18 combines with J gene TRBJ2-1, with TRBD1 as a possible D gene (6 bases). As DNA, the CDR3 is TGTGCCAGCTCACCCGGAACAGGGTCCCCCTCCTACAATGAGCGGTTCTTC. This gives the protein CASSPGTGSPSYNERFF.